The clone carrying this T cell receptor beta chain was picked up one time. With V trimmed by 2 bases and J by 2 bases, 6 bases remained unmatched. Germline-derived CDR1 and CDR2 are LGHNA and YNFKEQ. The CDR3 length is 17 residues. PCR amplification relied on 60 Vbeta primers (plus 13 Jbeta primers). Assay: immunoSEQ multiplex PCR; the TCRdb copy retains only in-frame clones and omits some. The sample has approximately 110,000 clones, 70% to 85% seen once. The data were taken from a study of cytomegalovirus exposure and HLA in healthy donors. The sequenced material came from PBMCs. This TCR came from a woman between 40 and 55 years old in good health and CMV-seronegative. The gene calls are TRBV4-2 and TRBJ2-5; 12 nucleotides match TRBD2. The CDR3 reads CASSQQLAGGLQETQYF. CDR3 in DNA: TGTGCCAGCAGCCAACAACTAGCGGGAGGACTACAAGAGACCCAGTACTTC.